This TCR beta chain appears in the sequencing data of a study of blood T cell repertoires in COVID-19. The repertoire was sequenced with immunoSEQ multiplex PCR; TCRdb's copy has only in-frame clones and lacks some. The sample records 200,000 to 250,000 clones, approximately 90% being singletons. Cohorts were based on clinical histories the participants reported. The receptor comes from a man aged 30 to 39 who had recovered from COVID-19. Specimen: PBMCs or T cells enriched from blood (not recorded which).

The CDR3 spells CASSRGQDNSPLHF. The DNA for the CDR3 is TGTGCCAGCAGCCGGGGACAGGATAATTCACCCCTCCACTTT. V usage is TRBV3-1 (or the pseudogene TRBV3-2) and J usage is TRBJ1-6; 8 bases map to TRBD1. V lost 4 bases and J lost 5; bases outside the gene matches: 1. The germline V gene encodes CDR1 LGHDT and CDR2 YNNKEL (reference sequence). The CDR3 contains 14 residues.